A selection of T cell receptor beta chains follows, all from one sample in a study of Ad26.COV2.S vaccination and SARS-CoV-2 variants. The protocol was immunoSEQ multiplex PCR, while the TCRdb copy is restricted to in-frame clones and leaves out a portion. The data contain hundreds of thousands of clones, 90% of them seen just once; the ten biggest clones take up about 12%. The specimen was peripheral blood, collected in a trial of Ad26.COV2.S vaccine versus placebo. The receptors stem from a person aged 18-60 years who received the Ad26.COV2.S COVID-19 vaccine or a placebo. CDR3s include the opening cysteine and the closing phenylalanine or tryptophan. A D gene is named only where the DNA matches it firmly. A clone size is listed for some rows: how often the clone was seen (once, few, many), or a class if it is expanded.

clone_size: .
cdr3_length: 14
v_call: TRBV5-1
d_call: .
j_call: TRBJ1-1
cdr3_aa: CASSLVTANTEAFF
cdr3_nt: TGCGCCAGCAGCTTGGTTACCGCGAACACTGAAGCTTTCTTT

clone_size: .
cdr3_length: 16
v_call: TRBV3-1/TRBV3-2
d_call: .
j_call: TRBJ2-1
cdr3_aa: CASSQEERQDYNEQFF
cdr3_nt: TGTGCCAGCAGCCAAGAGGAGCGGCAAGATTACAATGAGCAGTTCTTC

clone_size: .
cdr3_length: 15
v_call: TRBV5-1
d_call: TRBD2
j_call: TRBJ2-5
cdr3_aa: CASSQGLAGGETQYF
cdr3_nt: TGCGCCAGCAGCCAAGGACTAGCGGGAGGAGAGACCCAGTACTTC

clone_size: .
cdr3_length: 15
v_call: TRBV6-5
d_call: TRBD2
j_call: TRBJ2-3
cdr3_aa: CASSSEREDTDTQYF
cdr3_nt: TGTGCCAGCAGTTCCGAGCGGGAGGACACAGATACGCAGTATTTT

clone_size: .
cdr3_length: 14
v_call: TRBV6-5
d_call: TRBD1
j_call: TRBJ2-7
cdr3_aa: CASTPWQGANEQYF
cdr3_nt: TGTGCCAGCACTCCCTGGCAGGGGGCAAACGAGCAGTACTTC

clone_size: once
cdr3_length: 14
v_call: TRBV7-9
d_call: .
j_call: TRBJ2-3
cdr3_aa: CASSTGAPTDTQYF
cdr3_nt: TGTGCCAGCAGCACCGGGGCCCCCACAGATACGCAGTATTTT

clone_size: .
cdr3_length: 15
v_call: TRBV18
d_call: TRBD2
j_call: TRBJ2-1
cdr3_aa: CASSPPSGALNEQFF
cdr3_nt: TGTGCCAGCTCACCACCAAGCGGGGCCCTGAATGAGCAGTTCTTC

clone_size: .
cdr3_length: 14
v_call: TRBV4-2
d_call: .
j_call: TRBJ2-7
cdr3_aa: CASSQDSSPREQYF
cdr3_nt: TGTGCCAGCAGCCAAGATTCGAGTCCCCGTGAGCAGTACTTC

clone_size: .
cdr3_length: 16
v_call: TRBV6-5
d_call: TRBD1
j_call: TRBJ2-1
cdr3_aa: CASSYRTGQGVNEQFF
cdr3_nt: TGTGCCAGCAGTTACCGCACCGGACAGGGAGTCAATGAGCAGTTCTTC

clone_size: .
cdr3_length: 12
v_call: TRBV30
d_call: .
j_call: TRBJ2-1
cdr3_aa: CAWSVLEGEQFF
cdr3_nt: TGTGCCTGGAGTGTACTGGAGGGTGAGCAGTTCTTC

clone_size: .
cdr3_length: 11
v_call: TRBV25-1
d_call: .
j_call: TRBJ2-1
cdr3_aa: CASSGYNEQFF
cdr3_nt: TGTGCCAGCAGTGGGTACAATGAGCAGTTCTTC

clone_size: .
cdr3_length: 12
v_call: TRBV19
d_call: .
j_call: TRBJ1-4
cdr3_aa: CASSLKVEKLFF
cdr3_nt: TGTGCCAGTAGTCTAAAGGTTGAAAAACTGTTTTTT

clone_size: .
cdr3_length: 13
v_call: TRBV29-1
d_call: .
j_call: TRBJ2-7
cdr3_aa: CSVAPEPYYEQYF
cdr3_nt: TGCAGCGTTGCCCCTGAACCTTACTACGAGCAGTACTTC

clone_size: .
cdr3_length: 13
v_call: TRBV5-1
d_call: .
j_call: TRBJ2-7
cdr3_aa: CASSLLGEYEQYF
cdr3_nt: TGCGCCAGCAGCTTGTTGGGAGAATACGAGCAGTACTTC

clone_size: .
cdr3_length: 17
v_call: TRBV5-1
d_call: .
j_call: TRBJ1-3
cdr3_aa: CASSLLPSLGSGNTIYF
cdr3_nt: TGCGCCAGCAGCTTGCTTCCCTCCCTGGGCAGTGGAAACACCATATATTTT

clone_size: .
cdr3_length: 12
v_call: TRBV27
d_call: .
j_call: TRBJ2-1
cdr3_aa: CASSFTANEQFF
cdr3_nt: TGTGCCAGCAGTTTCACAGCCAATGAGCAGTTCTTC

clone_size: .
cdr3_length: 16
v_call: TRBV27
d_call: .
j_call: TRBJ2-7
cdr3_aa: CASRPLFLGRGGEQYF
cdr3_nt: TGTGCCAGCAGACCCTTATTTCTCGGCAGAGGAGGCGAGCAGTACTTC

clone_size: .
cdr3_length: 16
v_call: TRBV5-1
d_call: TRBD1
j_call: TRBJ2-5
cdr3_aa: CASTLWGQGTQETQYF
cdr3_nt: TGCGCCAGCACCTTGTGGGGACAGGGAACGCAAGAGACCCAGTACTTC

clone_size: .
cdr3_length: 14
v_call: TRBV5-1
d_call: TRBD1
j_call: TRBJ2-7
cdr3_aa: CASSSGQESNEQYF
cdr3_nt: TGCGCCAGCAGCTCGGGACAGGAGTCCAACGAGCAGTACTTC

clone_size: .
cdr3_length: 12
v_call: TRBV5-1
d_call: .
j_call: TRBJ2-3
cdr3_aa: CASSSGTDTQYF
cdr3_nt: TGCGCCAGCTCGAGTGGCACAGATACGCAGTATTTT

clone_size: .
cdr3_length: 16
v_call: TRBV9
d_call: TRBD2
j_call: TRBJ2-7
cdr3_aa: CASSVAVLAGAHEQYF
cdr3_nt: TGTGCCAGCAGCGTAGCTGTTCTAGCGGGGGCCCACGAGCAGTACTTC

clone_size: .
cdr3_length: 15
v_call: TRBV28
d_call: .
j_call: TRBJ2-7
cdr3_aa: CASSFRGRTSYEQYF
cdr3_nt: TGTGCCAGCAGTTTTCGGGGACGGACCTCCTACGAGCAGTACTTC

clone_size: .
cdr3_length: 14
v_call: TRBV2
d_call: .
j_call: TRBJ2-7
cdr3_aa: CASRKDRASYEQYF
cdr3_nt: TGTGCCAGCAGAAAGGACAGAGCCTCCTACGAGCAGTACTTC

clone_size: .
cdr3_length: 11
v_call: TRBV10-3
d_call: .
j_call: TRBJ2-5
cdr3_aa: CAISNKETQYF
cdr3_nt: TGTGCCATCAGTAATAAAGAGACCCAGTACTTC

clone_size: .
cdr3_length: 15
v_call: TRBV6-2/TRBV6-3
d_call: .
j_call: TRBJ2-5
cdr3_aa: CASSPATNSEETQYF
cdr3_nt: TGTGCCAGCAGTCCCGCGACTAATTCAGAAGAGACCCAGTACTTC

clone_size: .
cdr3_length: 13
v_call: TRBV18
d_call: .
j_call: TRBJ2-5
cdr3_aa: CASSPDRSETQYF
cdr3_nt: TGTGCCAGCTCACCGGACCGTTCGGAGACCCAGTACTTC

clone_size: .
cdr3_length: 14
v_call: TRBV6-4
d_call: TRBD2
j_call: TRBJ2-3
cdr3_aa: CASSEAGGTDTQYF
cdr3_nt: TGTGCCAGCAGTGAAGCGGGAGGCACAGATACGCAGTATTTT

clone_size: .
cdr3_length: 17
v_call: TRBV19
d_call: TRBD2
j_call: TRBJ2-2
cdr3_aa: CASNPGVAGANTGELFF
cdr3_nt: TGTGCCAGTAACCCCGGGGTAGCGGGAGCGAACACCGGGGAGCTGTTTTTT

clone_size: .
cdr3_length: 13
v_call: TRBV30
d_call: .
j_call: TRBJ1-5
cdr3_aa: CAWSVLGDQPQHF
cdr3_nt: TGTGCCTGGAGTGTATTGGGGGATCAGCCCCAGCATTTT

clone_size: .
cdr3_length: 13
v_call: TRBV11-2
d_call: .
j_call: TRBJ1-3
cdr3_aa: CASSLAYGNTIYF
cdr3_nt: TGTGCCAGCAGCTTAGCTTATGGAAACACCATATATTTT

clone_size: .
cdr3_length: 13
v_call: TRBV2
d_call: .
j_call: TRBJ1-6
cdr3_aa: CASSERAESPLHF
cdr3_nt: TGTGCCAGCAGTGAAAGGGCAGAATCACCCCTCCACTTT

clone_size: .
cdr3_length: 13
v_call: TRBV27
d_call: .
j_call: TRBJ1-5
cdr3_aa: CASSFMRDQPQHF
cdr3_nt: TGTGCCAGCAGTTTTATGCGGGATCAGCCCCAGCATTTT

clone_size: .
cdr3_length: 18
v_call: TRBV7-2
d_call: TRBD1
j_call: TRBJ2-2
cdr3_aa: CASSLALGQGKNTGELFF
cdr3_nt: TGTGCCAGCAGCTTAGCTTTAGGACAGGGGAAAAACACCGGGGAGCTGTTTTTT

clone_size: .
cdr3_length: 13
v_call: TRBV6-6
d_call: .
j_call: TRBJ1-2
cdr3_aa: CASRPDRNYGYTF
cdr3_nt: TGTGCCAGCAGGCCGGACCGAAACTATGGCTACACCTTC

clone_size: .
cdr3_length: 13
v_call: TRBV18
d_call: TRBD1
j_call: TRBJ2-5
cdr3_aa: CASSTGVQETQYF
cdr3_nt: TGTGCCAGCTCAACAGGGGTGCAAGAGACCCAGTACTTC

clone_size: .
cdr3_length: 11
v_call: TRBV28
d_call: .
j_call: TRBJ2-3
cdr3_aa: CASSYTDTQYF
cdr3_nt: TGTGCCAGCAGTTACACAGATACGCAGTATTTT

clone_size: many
cdr3_length: 14
v_call: TRBV6-4
d_call: TRBD2
j_call: TRBJ2-1
cdr3_aa: CASSGLAGGNEQFF
cdr3_nt: TGTGCCAGCAGCGGACTAGCGGGAGGAAATGAGCAGTTCTTC

clone_size: .
cdr3_length: 11
v_call: TRBV2
d_call: .
j_call: TRBJ2-7
cdr3_aa: CAVAANYEQYF
cdr3_nt: TGTGCAGTCGCGGCTAACTACGAGCAGTACTTC

clone_size: .
cdr3_length: 15
v_call: TRBV9
d_call: .
j_call: TRBJ1-2
cdr3_aa: CASSVEQGPNYGYTF
cdr3_nt: TGTGCCAGCAGCGTAGAACAGGGACCCAACTATGGCTACACCTTC

clone_size: .
cdr3_length: 15
v_call: TRBV18
d_call: .
j_call: TRBJ1-1
cdr3_aa: CASSLKRNPDTEAFF
cdr3_nt: TGTGCCAGCTCACTAAAGAGGAACCCCGACACTGAAGCTTTCTTT

clone_size: once
cdr3_length: 13
v_call: TRBV27
d_call: .
j_call: TRBJ2-7
cdr3_aa: CASSLEDRHEQYF
cdr3_nt: TGTGCCAGCAGTTTAGAGGACAGACACGAGCAGTACTTC

clone_size: .
cdr3_length: 15
v_call: TRBV11-1
d_call: TRBD1
j_call: TRBJ2-7
cdr3_aa: CASSLETGGFNEQYF
cdr3_nt: TGTGCCAGCAGCTTAGAGACAGGGGGCTTCAACGAGCAGTACTTC

clone_size: once
cdr3_length: 11
v_call: TRBV20-1
d_call: .
j_call: TRBJ1-5
cdr3_aa: CSASRNQPQHF
cdr3_nt: TGCAGTGCTAGCCGCAATCAGCCCCAGCATTTT

clone_size: .
cdr3_length: 13
v_call: TRBV7-2
d_call: .
j_call: TRBJ1-3
cdr3_aa: CASSPGGGNTIYF
cdr3_nt: TGTGCCAGCAGTCCCGGGGGCGGGAACACCATATATTTT

clone_size: once
cdr3_length: 14
v_call: TRBV13
d_call: .
j_call: TRBJ2-4
cdr3_aa: CASSQTGDFNIQYF
cdr3_nt: TGTGCCAGCAGCCAAACAGGGGACTTCAACATTCAGTACTTC

clone_size: .
cdr3_length: 16
v_call: TRBV10-3
d_call: TRBD2
j_call: TRBJ2-7
cdr3_aa: CAISDHTGLADYEQYF
cdr3_nt: TGTGCCATCAGTGACCATACGGGACTAGCGGACTACGAGCAGTACTTC

clone_size: .
cdr3_length: 11
v_call: TRBV2
d_call: .
j_call: TRBJ2-3
cdr3_aa: CASSVTDTQYF
cdr3_nt: TGTGCCAGCAGCGTCACAGATACGCAGTATTTT

clone_size: once
cdr3_length: 14
v_call: TRBV28
d_call: .
j_call: TRBJ2-7
cdr3_aa: CASRDVGGSYEQYF
cdr3_nt: TGTGCCAGCAGGGATGTTGGGGGGAGTTACGAGCAGTACTTC

clone_size: .
cdr3_length: 15
v_call: TRBV27
d_call: .
j_call: TRBJ2-1
cdr3_aa: CASSSGVSSYNEQFF
cdr3_nt: TGTGCCAGCAGTTCGGGGGTTAGCTCCTACAATGAGCAGTTCTTC

clone_size: .
cdr3_length: 16
v_call: TRBV18
d_call: TRBD1
j_call: TRBJ2-7
cdr3_aa: CASSLTGTGVTYEQYF
cdr3_nt: TGTGCCAGCTCATTAACCGGGACAGGAGTAACCTACGAGCAGTACTTC

clone_size: .
cdr3_length: 14
v_call: TRBV6-2/TRBV6-3
d_call: .
j_call: TRBJ2-1
cdr3_aa: CASSPTSSYNEQFF
cdr3_nt: TGTGCCAGCAGCCCGACTAGCTCCTACAATGAGCAGTTCTTC

clone_size: .
cdr3_length: 14
v_call: TRBV2
d_call: TRBD1
j_call: TRBJ1-2
cdr3_aa: CASSEGRGLYGYTF
cdr3_nt: TGTGCCAGCAGTGAGGGCAGGGGGCTATATGGCTACACCTTC

clone_size: .
cdr3_length: 13
v_call: TRBV9
d_call: TRBD2
j_call: TRBJ2-7
cdr3_aa: CASSPSSGYEQYF
cdr3_nt: TGTGCCAGCAGCCCATCTAGCGGATACGAGCAGTACTTC